A single sample gave rise to the 2 T cell receptor beta chains below, sequenced in a study of cytomegalovirus exposure and HLA in healthy donors. PCR primers comprised 60 Vbeta and 13 Jbeta primers. Sequenced by immunoSEQ multiplex PCR; TCRdb stores in-frame clones only, minus some. The table gives roughly 120,000 clones; the top ten clones make up 3% to 4.5% of it. Source material: PBMCs. These receptors all stem from a young man in good health and CMV-seronegative.

The chain links TRBV6-1 to TRBJ2-2; D not resolved. The germline V gene encodes CDR1 MNHNS and CDR2 SASEGT. Trimming removed 10 bases from V and 0 bases from J, with 6 bases in between. CDR3 length equals 12 residues. For the CDR3, the DNA is TGTGCCACAGGTCCGAACACCGGGGAGCTGTTTTTT. Protein product: CATGPNTGELFF.

The V gene is TRBV11-3, the J gene TRBJ1-1; D possibly corresponds to TRBD1 (5 bases). Germline CDR1 is SGHNT and CDR2 is YENEEA. The CDR3 has 14 residues. V lost 0 bases and J 5 bases, leaving 10 bases between the germline ends. The CDR3 nucleotides read TGTGCCAGCAGCTTAGATGGGCGGACAACTGAAGCTTTCTTT. Amino acids: CASSLDGRTTEAFF.